This TCR delta chain emerged from a study of gamma-delta T cells after stem cell transplantation. TCRdb applied CATT to the RT-PCR reads for clone calling. Found here are about 760 delta-chain clones, around 1.9% of them singletons; the top ten hold 35% to 55%. The CDR3 extends over 21 amino acids. CDR1 and CDR2 (germline): GEAIGNYY, EKD. Unmatched junction bases numbered 20, after V lost 3 bases and J lost 0 bases. This clone is medium-sized in the sample. With a far larger clone one base away, a read error is the likely cause. This sequence joins TRDV2 and TRDJ1; the match to TRDD3 covers 11 bases. The sequence came from a human donor. It is not recorded whose cells these are; they may come from a transplant donor. Sequenced material: gamma-delta T cells. CDR3 DNA sequence: TGTGCCTGTGACGCCGTAATTGGGGGATACGCGAAAAGCCCGTACACCGATAAACTCATCTTT. It translates to CACDAVIGGYAKSPYTDKLIF.